The entry below describes one T cell receptor beta chain. The sample is drawn from a study of T cell changes during pregnancy in multiple sclerosis. The CDR3 is 13 residues long. Germline loops: CDR1 SQVTM, CDR2 ANQGSEA. V lost 4 bases and J lost 5; bases outside the gene matches: 2. The method was immunoSEQ multiplex PCR; TCRdb's version includes in-frame clones alone and lacks a portion of them. The sample consists of about 59,000 clones, 80% to 90% of them appearing once. This TCR was recovered from a female donor in good health, enrolled as a control in a pregnancy study. This material consisted of peripheral blood, taken in the first trimester of pregnancy. The chain is built from TRBV29-1 and TRBJ2-1, with 10 bases aligning to TRBD2. The CDR3 nucleotides are TGCAGCGTTGGTAGCGGGGGGCACAATGAGCAGTTCTTC. Amino acids: CSVGSGGHNEQFF.